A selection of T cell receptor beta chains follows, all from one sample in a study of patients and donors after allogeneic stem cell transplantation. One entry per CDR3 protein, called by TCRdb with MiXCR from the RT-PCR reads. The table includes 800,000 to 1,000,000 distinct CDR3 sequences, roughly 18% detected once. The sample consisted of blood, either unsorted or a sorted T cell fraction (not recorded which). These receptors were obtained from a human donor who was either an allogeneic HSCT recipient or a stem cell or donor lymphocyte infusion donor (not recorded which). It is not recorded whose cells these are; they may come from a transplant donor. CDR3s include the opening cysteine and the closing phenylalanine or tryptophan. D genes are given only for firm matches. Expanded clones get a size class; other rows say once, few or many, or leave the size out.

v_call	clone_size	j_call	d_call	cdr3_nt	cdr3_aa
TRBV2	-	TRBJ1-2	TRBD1	TGTGCCAGCAGTGCTGCAGGGGGGTTTGGCTACACCTTC	CASSAAGGFGYTF
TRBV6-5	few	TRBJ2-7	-	TGTGCCAGCAGTTATTATAAGGGCTCCTACGAGCAGTACTTC	CASSYYKGSYEQYF
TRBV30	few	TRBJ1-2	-	TGTGCCTGGGGGGACCTCTATGGCTACACCTTC	CAWGDLYGYTF
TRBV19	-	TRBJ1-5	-	TGTGCCAGTAGTATCTCGGGGGCCACCAGCAATCAGCCCCAGCATTTT	CASSISGATSNQPQHF
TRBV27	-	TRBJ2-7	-	TGTGCCAGCAGTCCACCGACAAGGCGGCCCTACGAGCAGTACTTC	CASSPPTRRPYEQYF
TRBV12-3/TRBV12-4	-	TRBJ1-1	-	TGTGCCAGCAGTCAGGCCTTGAGAACTGAAGCTTTCTTT	CASSQALRTEAFF
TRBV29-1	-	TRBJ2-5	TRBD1	TGCAGCACCCAGGGACAGGGTATAGGAGAGACCCAGTACTTC	CSTQGQGIGETQYF
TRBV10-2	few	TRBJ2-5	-	TGCGCCAGCAGGTTTAAGGGGCAAGAGACCCAGTACTTC	CASRFKGQETQYF
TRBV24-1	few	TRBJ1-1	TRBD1	TGTGCCACCACTGGGACAGGGGGCGGGGCTACTGAAGCTTTCTTT	CATTGTGGGATEAFF
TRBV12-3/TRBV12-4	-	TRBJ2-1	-	TGTGCCAGCAGTCCCCTGAGCGGTCTCTCCTACAATGAGCAGTTCTTC	CASSPLSGLSYNEQFF
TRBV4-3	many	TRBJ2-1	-	TGCGCCAGCAGCCAATCTAAATTGAGCTCCTACAATGAGCAGTTCTTC	CASSQSKLSSYNEQFF
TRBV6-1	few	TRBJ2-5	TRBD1	TGTGCCAGCAGTCCCCTGGGGACAGAGGTGAAAGAGACCCAGTACTTC	CASSPLGTEVKETQYF
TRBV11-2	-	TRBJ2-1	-	TGTGCCAGCAGCCCGGTTGCGGATAATGAGCAGTTCTTC	CASSPVADNEQFF
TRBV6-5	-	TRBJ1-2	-	TGTGCCAGCAGTTACACCGCAGGGGACGGCTACACCTTC	CASSYTAGDGYTF
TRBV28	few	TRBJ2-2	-	TGTGCCAGCAGTTCCGGTCGGAACACCGGGGAGCTGTTTTTT	CASSSGRNTGELFF
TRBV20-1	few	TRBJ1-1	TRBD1	TGCAGTGCTGGGGACAGGGGGGTGGACACTGAAGCTTTCTTT	CSAGDRGVDTEAFF
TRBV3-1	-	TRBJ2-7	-	TGTGCCAGCAGCACTATCGCGGGGTCGTACGAGCAGTACTTC	CASSTIAGSYEQYF
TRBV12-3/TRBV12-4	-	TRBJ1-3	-	TGTGCCAGCAGTCCCCTAGGCAGGGCTGGAAACACCATATATTTT	CASSPLGRAGNTIYF
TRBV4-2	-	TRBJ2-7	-	TGTGCCAGCAGCCAAGAATTCGATAGCGGCGACGAGCAGTACTTC	CASSQEFDSGDEQYF
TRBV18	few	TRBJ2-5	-	TGTGCCAGCTCACCAGGAGACAGATTCCAAGAGACCCAGTACTTC	CASSPGDRFQETQYF
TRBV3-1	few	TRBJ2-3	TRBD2	TGTGCCAGCGGACCATCGTGGACTAGCGGGACAGATACGCAGTATTTT	CASGPSWTSGTDTQYF
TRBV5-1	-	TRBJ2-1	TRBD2	TGCGCCAGCAGCTTGGGGACTAGCGCCGATGAGCAGTTCTTC	CASSLGTSADEQFF
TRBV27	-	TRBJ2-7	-	TGTGCCAGCAGTTTGATCTGGGACCAAGCCTACGAGCAGTACTTC	CASSLIWDQAYEQYF
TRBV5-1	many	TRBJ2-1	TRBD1	TGCGCCAGCAGCCCTCAGACAGGGGATGTCTCCTACAATGAGCAGTTCTTC	CASSPQTGDVSYNEQFF
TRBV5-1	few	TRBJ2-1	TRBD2	TGCGCCAGCAGCTTGGTATCTCTAGCGGGAGGAATCACCTACAATGAGCAGTTCTTC	CASSLVSLAGGITYNEQFF
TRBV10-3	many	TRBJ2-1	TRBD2	TGTGCCATCAGTCCTACTAGCGGAACGTACAATGAGCAGTTCTTC	CAISPTSGTYNEQFF